Sequencing of this TCR beta chain was carried out in a study of lymphopenia after photon versus proton radiotherapy. Points from the study as a whole: After lymphocyte nadir, photon-treated repertoires showed oligoclonal expansion, especially CD8+ Temra.

Generated by immunoSEQ multiplex PCR, the TCRdb table keeps only in-frame clones and is missing some. The profile shows roughly 26,000 clones, roughly 80% of them singletons. Details on this clone: Its specificity is not known.

Trimming removed 1 base at V and 5 bases at J, with 11 bases between. The CDR3 spans 15 residues. Germline V lookup: CDR1 MNHEY, CDR2 SMNVEV (reference sequence). This chain connects TRBV27 to TRBJ1-4; D gene uncertain. Sequencing was performed on peripheral blood, taken from a patient treated with photon-based radiotherapy. The origin of this receptor is a man between 40 and 49 years old with gastric cancer. This CDR3 reads CASSLYPTRNEKLFF. As DNA, the CDR3 is TGTGCCAGCAGTTTATATCCCACTCGAAATGAAAAACTGTTTTTT.